This is a list of T cell receptor beta chains from one sample in a study of T cell changes during pregnancy in multiple sclerosis. Profiled with immunoSEQ multiplex PCR; TCRdb holds only in-frame clones, not every one. The data show 85,000 to 130,000 clones, roughly 92% seen once. The source material was peripheral blood, sampled in the second trimester of pregnancy. The source is a female donor with multiple sclerosis, enrolled in a pregnancy study. CDR3s include the opening cysteine and the closing phenylalanine or tryptophan. D genes are given only for firm matches. Rows may omit the clone size; those that give it use once, few, many or a size class.

V	length	J	size	D	DNA	CDR3
TRBV10-3	16	TRBJ1-6	-	TRBD1	TGTGCCATCAGTGAGTCGGGACAGGCGGGGAATTCACCCCTCCACTTT	CAISESGQAGNSPLHF
TRBV9	17	TRBJ2-1	-	TRBD2	TGTGCCAGCAGCCCCCGACTAGCGGGCGGATCCTACAATGAGCAGTTCTTC	CASSPRLAGGSYNEQFF
TRBV6-4	16	TRBJ1-2	-	-	TGTGCCAGCAGTGTCCGACAGATTTTTTATAACTATGGCTACACCTTC	CASSVRQIFYNYGYTF
TRBV6-6	16	TRBJ2-5	-	TRBD2	TGTGCCAGCAGTTACTCCCAGCTAGCGGGAGCAGAGACCCAGTACTTC	CASSYSQLAGAETQYF
TRBV15	17	TRBJ1-3	once	-	TGTGCCACCAGCAGAGATCTGAGGGCAAACTCTGGAAACACCATATATTTT	CATSRDLRANSGNTIYF
TRBV19	15	TRBJ2-7	-	-	TGTGCCAGTAGAGCGGGAACAGGGGGAGTCTACGAGCAGTACTTC	CASRAGTGGVYEQYF
TRBV18	14	TRBJ1-1	few	-	TGTGCCAGCTCACCATACCAGGTGTCAACTGAAGCTTTCTTT	CASSPYQVSTEAFF
TRBV5-1	14	TRBJ2-7	-	TRBD1	TGCGCCAGCAGCCCAGGACAGGGGAGCTACGAGCAGTACTTC	CASSPGQGSYEQYF
TRBV30	16	TRBJ2-5	-	-	TGTGCCTGGAGTTTCCCATGGGGGGGGCTACAAGAGACCCAGTACTTC	CAWSFPWGGLQETQYF
TRBV5-5	15	TRBJ1-5	-	-	TGTGCCAGCAGTCATTCGGCGGGAAGCAATCAGCCCCAGCATTTT	CASSHSAGSNQPQHF
TRBV5-6	13	TRBJ2-3	-	-	TGTGCCAGCAGGCCCGCACACGTGGATACGCAGTATTTT	CASRPAHVDTQYF
TRBV5-4	17	TRBJ1-1	-	-	TGTGCCAGCAGCCGATTGGGCAGAGCACCCATGAACACTGAAGCTTTCTTT	CASSRLGRAPMNTEAFF
TRBV11-2	14	TRBJ2-5	-	TRBD2	TGTGCCAGCAGCTTAGAAGCGGGGATAGAGACCCAGTACTTC	CASSLEAGIETQYF
TRBV30	16	TRBJ2-2	-	-	TGTGCCTGGAGTCTTCTTACAGGGTTAGGGGCCGGGGAGCTGTTTTTT	CAWSLLTGLGAGELFF
TRBV5-1	13	TRBJ2-1	-	-	TGCGCCAGCAGCTTTCAGTCAAGCGATGAGCAGTTCTTC	CASSFQSSDEQFF
TRBV9	13	TRBJ2-2	-	-	TGTGCCAGCAGCGTAGATAGCTACGGGGAGCTGTTTTTT	CASSVDSYGELFF
TRBV5-1	19	TRBJ2-1	-	-	TGCGCCAGCAGCTTGAGGGAACCGATTAGCGAGGGCCTCTACAATGAGCAGTTCTTC	CASSLREPISEGLYNEQFF
TRBV5-4	15	TRBJ2-1	-	-	TGTGCCAGCAGCTTGCCCGCCCTAGGCTACAATGAGCAGTTCTTC	CASSLPALGYNEQFF
TRBV19	15	TRBJ2-4	-	-	TGTGCCAGTAGACCCTCGCCACTAGCCAAAAACATTCAGTACTTC	CASRPSPLAKNIQYF
TRBV9	16	TRBJ1-3	-	-	TGTGCCAGCAGCCTCCTGACAGGAGTCTCTGGAAACACCATATATTTT	CASSLLTGVSGNTIYF
TRBV4-1	15	TRBJ2-7	-	-	TGCGCCAGCAGCCAAGAAACTGCTCTTTACTCCGAGCAGTACTTC	CASSQETALYSEQYF
TRBV28	14	TRBJ1-2	-	-	TGTGCCGGCTCCAATCGGGACACCGGCCATGGCTACACCTTC	CAGSNRDTGHGYTF
TRBV6-5	14	TRBJ1-5	-	TRBD1	TGTGCCAGCAGTCGGACAGGGAGCAATCAGCCCCAGCATTTT	CASSRTGSNQPQHF
TRBV21-1	15	TRBJ2-3	once	-	TGTGCCAGCCCGAGGGGGGGCCACAGAAAAGATACGCAGTATTTT	CASPRGGHRKDTQYF
TRBV2	17	TRBJ2-5	-	TRBD2	TGTGCCAGCAGGAGGACTAGCGGGGGTCTCTCGGGAGAGACCCAGTACTTC	CASRRTSGGLSGETQYF
TRBV5-1	15	TRBJ1-3	-	-	TGCGCCAGCAAGTTTGGCCTCAACCCTGGAAACACCATATATTTT	CASKFGLNPGNTIYF
TRBV15	17	TRBJ2-5	once	TRBD1	TGTGCCACCAGCTCTCCCGCAAGGGACAGCCGCCAAGAGACCCAGTACTTC	CATSSPARDSRQETQYF
TRBV7-9	15	TRBJ1-3	-	-	TGTGCCAGCAGCTTAGTGACAGACTCTGGAAACACCATATATTTT	CASSLVTDSGNTIYF
TRBV6-5	15	TRBJ1-2	once	-	TGTGCCAGCAGTTACCTGGACACCCCTCGCTATGGCTACACCTTC	CASSYLDTPRYGYTF
TRBV11-3	17	TRBJ2-1	-	TRBD1	TGTGCCAGCAGCCAAAATCGACAGGGCGGCTCCTACAATGAGCAGTTCTTC	CASSQNRQGGSYNEQFF
TRBV7-9	16	TRBJ2-7	-	TRBD2	TGTGCCAGCAGCCGGTGGACTAGCGGGAACACCTACGAGCAGTACTTC	CASSRWTSGNTYEQYF
TRBV19	17	TRBJ2-3	once	TRBD2	TGTGCCACCCCGGGACTAGCGGGAGAGGGTGGCACAGATACGCAGTATTTT	CATPGLAGEGGTDTQYF
TRBV2	13	TRBJ2-7	once	-	TGTGCCAGCAGTGACGGGAGCTCCTACGAGCAGTACTTC	CASSDGSSYEQYF
TRBV5-1	13	TRBJ2-5	-	-	TGCGCCAGCAGCTTCCCAGGGGTAGAGACCCAGTACTTC	CASSFPGVETQYF
TRBV6-6	12	TRBJ2-1	once	-	TGTGCCAGCAGTTACTCCCTCAATGAGCAGTTCTTC	CASSYSLNEQFF
TRBV5-1	14	TRBJ1-6	once	TRBD1	TGCGCCAGCAGCGGCGGGACAGGGCTTTCACCCCTCCACTTT	CASSGGTGLSPLHF
TRBV2	14	TRBJ2-2	-	TRBD1	TGTGCCAATTCAGAGGACAGGGGTACCGGGGAGCTGTTTTTT	CANSEDRGTGELFF
TRBV2	12	TRBJ2-7	once	TRBD1	TGTGCCAGCGGGACAGGGATCTACGAGCAGTACTTC	CASGTGIYEQYF
TRBV5-1	15	TRBJ1-3	-	-	TGCGCCAGTTCGACGGGGGACCACTCTGGAAACACCATATATTTT	CASSTGDHSGNTIYF
TRBV28	15	TRBJ1-4	-	TRBD1	TGTGCCAGCAGCTTAACCGGGACAGTTAATGAAAAACTGTTTTTT	CASSLTGTVNEKLFF
TRBV7-9	15	TRBJ2-3	-	-	TGTGCCAGCAGCTTAATGGCTTCTAGCACAGATACGCAGTATTTT	CASSLMASSTDTQYF
TRBV7-8	15	TRBJ2-5	-	-	TGTGCCAGCAGCTCGGAGCCCTTAGCACAAGAGACCCAGTACTTC	CASSSEPLAQETQYF